The 6 T cell receptor beta chains below come from one sample, sequenced in a study of T cell responses to AZD1222 COVID-19 vaccine. The data were produced by immunoSEQ multiplex PCR, yet TCRdb's version contains in-frame clones alone and is incomplete. The table has 85,000 to 100,000 clones, 85% to 90% seen once. The specimen was peripheral blood, collected on day 0 of AZD1222 vaccination. Receptors originate from an adult in good health.

This chain links TRBV7-9 with TRBJ2-1; D perhaps matches TRBD1 (7 bases). Germline V CDR1 and CDR2: SEHNR, FQNEAQ (reference sequence). Trimming cost V 3 bases and J 10 bases, with 10 bases left between them. The CDR3 extends over 12 amino acids. The CDR3 spells CASSFGGGEQFF. CDR3 in DNA: TGTGCCAGCAGCTTTGGAGGGGGCGAGCAGTTCTTC. Drawing the rest from reference TRBV7-9 and TRBJ2-1, the complete variable domain is DTGVSQNPRHKITKRGQNVTFRCDPISEHNRLYWYRQTLGQGPEFLTYFQNEAQLEKSRLLSDRFSAERPKGSFSTLEIQRTEQGDSAMYLCASSFGGGEQFFGPGTRLTVL.

The chain's CDR3 is CASSFTSGGAQPGELFF. In nucleotides, the CDR3 is TGCGCCAGCAGCTTTACCAGCGGGGGGGCCCAGCCCGGGGAGCTGTTTTTT. V usage is TRBV5-1 and J usage is TRBJ2-2; the match to TRBD2 covers 10 bases. Germline values: CDR1 SGHRS, CDR2 YFSETQ. This CDR3 is 17 amino acids long. V shed 2 bases and J 6 bases; nucleotides not matched to a gene: 10. Complete variable domain (other parts from reference TRBV5-1 and TRBJ2-2): KAGVTQTPRYLIKTRGQQVTLSCSPISGHRSVSWYQQTPGQGLQFLFEYFSETQRNKGNFPGRFSGRQFSNSRSEMNVSTLELGDSALYLCASSFTSGGAQPGELFFGEGSRLTVL.

This chain joins TRBV23-1 and TRBJ1-2, with TRBD1 matching over 10 bases. TRBV23-1 is an ORF; its function is uncertain. V lost 2 bases and J lost 8; bases outside the gene matches: 5. The CDR3 is made up of 14 amino acids. CDR3 sequence: CASSQRTGGRGYTF. The CDR3 nucleotides are TGCGCCAGCAGTCAAAGGACAGGGGGTCGAGGCTACACCTTC.

The chain has TRBV12-5 and TRBJ2-7; 8 nucleotides match TRBD2. The germline V gene encodes CDR1 LGHNT and CDR2 FRNRAP. CDR3 length equals 15 residues. Losses at the gene ends were 4 bases for V and 0 bases for J; bases not matched to a gene: 5. CDR3 sequence (DNA): TGTGCTAGTGGTTCCTTTAGCGGGGTCTCCTACGAGCAGTACTTC. This codes for CASGSFSGVSYEQYF.

V is TRBV4-2 and J is TRBJ2-3; the D is unclear. Germline values: CDR1 LGHNA, CDR2 YNFKEQ. Trimming stripped 3 bases from V and 4 bases from J, with 14 bases between. This CDR3 comprises 15 residues. The CDR3 loop reads CASSQPPWLADTQYF. In nucleotides, the CDR3 is TGTGCCAGCAGCCAGCCCCCGTGGCTCGCAGATACGCAGTATTTT.

V and J are TRBV11-1 and TRBJ2-7; D not certain. Trimming removed 2 bases from V and 1 base from J, with 9 bases in between. There are 14 residues in the CDR3. The germline V gene has CDR1 SGHAT and CDR2 FQDESV (reference sequence). CDR3 sequence: CASSLSATSYEQYF. Written as DNA, the CDR3 is TGTGCCAGCAGCTTATCCGCCACGTCCTACGAGCAGTACTTC.